A selection of T cell receptor beta chains follows, all from one sample in a study of shared clonotypes between healthy human individuals. Profiling relied on immunoSEQ multiplex PCR, and the TCRdb table lists in-frame clones only, not all of them. The sample records approximately 1,000,000 clones, approximately 80% being singletons. Sequencing was carried out using memory CD4+ T cells from PBMCs. Every receptor here comes from a man younger than 35 in good health. Some clones in this sample may be carry-over from other donors' samples. Each CDR3 is given with its conserved first and last residue. The order of the fields is CDR3 protein, CDR3 DNA, clone size, V gene, J gene, D gene. The D gene is left open where the match is weak. Clone size is shown for a subset of rows, as once, few, many or a class of expanded clone.

CASSLRREGQYEQFF,TGTGCCAGCAGCTTGAGGAGGGAGGGCCAATATGAGCAGTTCTTC,NA,TRBV5-4,TRBJ2-1,TRBD2
CASSPPSSDTQYF,TGTGCCAGCTCACCACCCTCTTCGGATACGCAGTATTTT,NA,TRBV18,TRBJ2-3,NA
CASKGGASNTEAFF,TGTGCCAGCAAGGGCGGGGCGTCGAACACTGAAGCTTTCTTT,few,TRBV6-5,TRBJ1-1,NA
CASSPRGMGQGGSGAFF,TGTGCCAGCAGCCCCCGGGGTATGGGACAGGGGGGAAGTGGGGCGTTCTTC,NA,TRBV9,TRBJ2-1,TRBD1
CASNQRGGGSDEQFF,TGTGCCAGCAATCAGCGGGGCGGGGGGAGCGATGAGCAGTTCTTC,few,TRBV28,TRBJ2-1,TRBD2
CASSPRREANYGYTF,TGTGCCAGTAGTCCACGCCGGGAAGCTAACTATGGCTACACCTTC,NA,TRBV19,TRBJ1-2,NA
CASSLAQVGIYGYTF,TGTGCCAGCAGCTTAGCGCAAGTCGGCATCTATGGCTACACCTTC,NA,TRBV7-9,TRBJ1-2,NA
CASSLMGTGGEQYF,TGTGCCAGCAGCTTAATGGGGACAGGGGGCGAGCAGTACTTC,NA,TRBV7-8,TRBJ2-7,TRBD1
CASTRGYTDTQYF,TGTGCCAGTACACGGGGATACACAGATACGCAGTATTTT,NA,TRBV11-2,TRBJ2-3,NA
CASTFGERRGNNEQFF,TGTGCCAGCACCTTCGGGGAGCGGCGCGGAAACAATGAGCAGTTCTTC,NA,TRBV5-6,TRBJ2-1,NA
CAISDSTGMGTEAFF,TGTGCCATCAGTGATTCGACAGGGATGGGCACTGAAGCTTTCTTT,NA,TRBV10-3,TRBJ1-1,TRBD1
CASSVGSDEKLFF,TGTGCCAGCTCAGTGGGGTCTGATGAAAAACTGTTTTTT,NA,TRBV18,TRBJ1-4,NA
CATSNDPAPGLAKNIQYF,TGTGCCACCAGCAACGACCCCGCCCCCGGCCTAGCCAAAAACATTCAGTACTTC,NA,TRBV15,TRBJ2-4,NA
CASSLVAGILFF,TGTGCCAGCAGTTTGGTGGCAGGGATCCTGTTTTTT,once,TRBV28,TRBJ2-2,NA